These 11 T cell receptor beta chains originate from one sample sequenced in a study of T cell responses to AZD1222 COVID-19 vaccine. Data came from immunoSEQ multiplex PCR; TCRdb stores just in-frame clones and leaves some out. The table includes some 170,000 clones, roughly nine tenths detected once. The sequenced sample was peripheral blood, obtained on day 0 of AZD1222 vaccination. The receptors originated from an adult in good health.

Only one count was recorded for this clone. The chain has TRBV15 and TRBJ2-3; D is perhaps TRBD2 (5 bases). CDR1 is LNHNV, CDR2 YYDKDF, per germline (reference sequence). The germline V and J ends were trimmed by 1 base and 5 bases, with 10 bases remaining between them. The CDR3 is 14 residues long. In DNA, the CDR3 is TGTGCCACCAGCAGAGCTCGAGGGCGAGATACGCAGTATTTT. It is translated as CATSRARGRDTQYF.

The chain combines TRBV2 with TRBJ1-6; 7 nucleotides line up with TRBD1. The germline CDR1 and CDR2 sequences are SNHLY and FYNNEI. J was trimmed by 4 bases and V by 5 bases; bases with no gene match: 2. This CDR3 is 14 amino acids long. The CDR3 region is CASSRQGYNSPLHF. The CDR3 coding sequence is TGTGCCAGCAGTCGACAGGGTTATAATTCACCCCTCCACTTT.

The chain combines TRBV12-5 with TRBJ2-7; D is perhaps TRBD1 or TRBD2 (5 bases each). Germline V gives CDR1 LGHNT, CDR2 FRNRAP. V lost 3 bases to trimming and J lost 0 bases, with 15 bases between them. This CDR3 contains 16 residues. This CDR3 is CASGFNRFGTSYEQYF. As DNA, the CDR3 is TGTGCTAGTGGTTTTAACCGCTTTGGGACCTCCTACGAGCAGTACTTC.

This rearrangement joins TRBV4-1 to TRBJ2-2, with 7 bases fitting TRBD1. V gave up 5 bases and J gave up 5 bases; unmatched junction bases: 5. Germline lookup yields CDR1 MGHRA and CDR2 YSYEKL. This CDR3 contains 14 residues. The CDR3 loop is CASSVRQGTGELFF. The CDR3 nucleotides are TGCGCCAGCAGCGTACGACAGGGAACCGGGGAGCTGTTTTTT.

The chain uses TRBV5-1 and TRBJ1-2; D is unresolved. The germline gives CDR1 SGHRS, CDR2 YFSETQ. The CDR3 totals 12 residues. The V and J ends lost 0 bases and 3 bases respectively, with 3 bases between them. The CDR3 loop is CASSLDHYGYTF. CDR3 bases: TGCGCCAGCAGCTTGGACCACTATGGCTACACCTTC.

The rearrangement links TRBV18 to TRBJ1-3; TRBD1 aligns across 9 bases. Germline V gene lookup returns CDR1 KGHSH and CDR2 LQKENI. This CDR3 has 16 residues. With 3 bases clipped from V and 0 bases from J, the junction kept 3 bases outside the gene matches. This chain's CDR3 is CASSPDRGNSGNTIYF. Here the CDR3 DNA reads TGTGCCAGCTCACCCGACAGGGGGAACTCTGGAAACACCATATATTTT.

The chain is built from TRBV5-1 and TRBJ1-2; perhaps TRBD1 as D (6 bases). The CDR3 sequence is 14 residues long. The V gene lost 4 bases and the J gene lost 4 bases, with 14 bases spanning the gap. Germline CDR1 reads SGHRS; CDR2 reads YFSETQ. CDR3 sequence reads: CASSTAKGGYGYTF. DNA of the CDR3: TGCGCCAGCAGCACCGCTAAGGGGGGCTATGGCTACACCTTC.

V usage is TRBV9 and J usage is TRBJ1-3, with D unresolved. Trimming cost V 0 bases and J 0 bases, with 7 bases left between them. The V gene's germline CDR1 is SGDLS and CDR2 YYNGEE. The CDR3 has 15 amino acids. CDR3 protein: CASSVGSSSGNTIYF. The CDR3 DNA is TGTGCCAGCAGCGTAGGCTCTAGCTCTGGAAACACCATATATTTT. The full variable domain, in which reference TRBV9 and TRBJ1-3 provide the parts outside the CDR3, is DSGVTQTPKHLITATGQRVTLRCSPRSGDLSVYWYQQSLDQGLQFLIQYYNGEERAKGNILERFSAQQFPDLHSELNLSSLELGDSALYFCASSVGSSSGNTIYFGEGSWLTVV.

This clone was recorded at least ten times. V is TRBV27 and J is TRBJ1-3; D gene ambiguous. CDR1 and CDR2 from the germline V gene are MNHEY and SMNVEV (reference sequence). This CDR3 is built from 17 residues. Trimming left V 5 bases short and J 0 bases short, with 17 bases between. Written as DNA, the CDR3 is TGTGCCAGCAGTACCGGGGATCCTGGGATCTCTGGAAACACCATATATTTT. This translates into CASSTGDPGISGNTIYF.

This clone showed up just once. This chain joins TRBV20-1 and TRBJ2-3; 10 bases agree with TRBD2. Germline V lookup: CDR1 DFQATT, CDR2 SNEGSKA (reference sequence). The CDR3 spans 18 residues. Trimming cost V 3 bases and J 0 bases; bases outside gene matches: 12. CDR3: CSASDTGTSDTSTDTQYF. The CDR3 nucleotides are TGCAGTGCTAGTGACACCGGGACTAGCGATACTAGCACAGATACGCAGTATTTT.

V is TRBV7-9 and J is TRBJ1-4; TRBD1 aligns across 7 bases. V gave up 5 bases and J gave up 4 bases; unmatched junction bases: 7. From germline, CDR1 is SEHNR and CDR2 FQNEAQ (reference sequence). The CDR3 spans 15 residues. CDR3 in DNA: TGTGCCAGCAGCCTTGGACAGGCTCTTAATGAAAAACTGTTTTTT. This codes for CASSLGQALNEKLFF.